This T cell receptor beta chain was recovered during a study of Ad26.COV2.S vaccination and SARS-CoV-2 variants. Method: immunoSEQ multiplex PCR; TCRdb's copy keeps in-frame clones and lacks some. Found here are about 680,000 clones, roughly 90% of them singletons; the top ten hold approximately 1.5%. Treatment denoted: around 19 received Ad26.COV2.S at low or high dose, single or two shots; several received placebo; per-sample allocation not given. Each sample was drawn 63 days after the first injection (of vaccine or placebo). The input for sequencing was peripheral blood, taken in a trial of Ad26.COV2.S vaccine versus placebo. This sequence was found in a person between 18 and 65 years old who received the Ad26.COV2.S COVID-19 vaccine or a placebo.

CDR3 DNA sequence: TGTGCCAGCAGAGTTCCCACTTCCGGGCAGGCTAACACTGAAGCTTTCTTT. It specifies CASRVPTSGQANTEAFF. The chain recombines TRBV7-9 with TRBJ1-1, with D unresolved. The V and J ends lost 6 bases and 2 bases respectively, with 22 bases between them. The CDR3 runs to 17 residues. Germline V lookup: CDR1 SEHNR, CDR2 FQNEAQ (reference sequence).